This T cell receptor (beta chain) was observed in a study of control samples from healthy donors and cancer patients. This CDR3 is built from 15 residues. After removal of 1 base from V and 4 bases from J, the junction contained 5 bases not matched to a gene. The germline V gene encodes CDR1 SGHTA and CDR2 FQGTGA. The protocol was immunoSEQ multiplex PCR, while the TCRdb copy is restricted to in-frame clones and leaves out a portion. The data contain 75,000 to 90,000 clones, about 89% of them singletons. The specimen sequenced was blood. The sequence came from a man aged 25-45 years in good health. This rearrangement joins TRBV7-3 to TRBJ2-5, with 8 bases identical to TRBD1. The CDR3 is CASSLNRGYLETQYF. The CDR3 bases are TGTGCCAGCAGCTTAAACAGGGGGTATTTAGAGACCCAGTACTTC.